The 18 T cell receptor beta chains listed next were all sequenced from one sample in a study of blood T cells in healthy people across ages. With a J-beta primer mix and a sample-barcoded 5' primer, a second PCR ran about 7 to 11 cycles. MiXCR was run by TCRdb on the 5' RACE reads, yielding one entry per CDR3 protein. The repertoire includes approximately 680,000 distinct CDR3 sequences, approximately 29% of them detected once, and over 15% sits in the top ten. Sequencing was carried out using blood. Receptor source: a woman of 80 years or more in good health.

The chain has TRBV20-1 and TRBJ2-3; D gene uncertain. This CDR3 is built from 16 residues. Germline V lookup: CDR1 DFQATT, CDR2 SNEGSKA (reference sequence). V lost 3 bases to trimming and J lost 2 bases, with 18 bases between them. Here the CDR3 reads CSASPGRRLVTDTQYF. For the CDR3, the DNA is TGCAGTGCTAGCCCCGGCCGACGTCTGGTCACAGATACGCAGTATTTT.

The rearrangement uses TRBV3-1 and TRBJ1-2; no clear D. CDR3 length equals 12 residues. With 8 bases removed from V and 0 bases from J, the gap between germline ends came to 7 bases. Germline V gene sequence: CDR1 LGHDT, CDR2 YNNKEL (reference sequence). CDR3 DNA sequence: TGTGCCAGCGCCACAGCTAACTATGGCTACACCTTC. This encodes CASATANYGYTF. The full variable domain, completed using reference TRBV3-1 and TRBJ1-2, is DTAVSQTPKYLVTQMGNDKSIKCEQNLGHDTMYWYKQDSKKFLKIMFSYNNKELIINETVPNRFSPKSPDKAHLNLHINSLELGDSAVYFCASATANYGYTFGSGTRLTVV.

The chain couples TRBV5-1 to TRBJ2-2; 7 positions agree with TRBD1. Germline values: CDR1 SGHRS, CDR2 YFSETQ. The CDR3 covers 15 residues. The V segment lost 0 bases and the J segment 5 bases; nucleotides outside the gene matches: 4. CDR3 region: CASSLGDRDTGELFF. The DNA of the CDR3 is TGCGCCAGCAGCTTGGGTGACAGGGATACCGGGGAGCTGTTTTTT.

This clonotype came up many times. V gene TRBV9 combines with J gene TRBJ2-1; 8 nucleotides agree with TRBD2. Germline trimming cut 2 bases from V and 7 bases from J; bases unmatched to any gene: 5. The CDR3 sequence is 14 residues long. Per germline, CDR1 SGDLS and CDR2 YYNGEE. The CDR3 nucleotides are TGTGCCAGCAGCGTCAGCGGGGGAGGGAATGAGCAGTTCTTC. It specifies CASSVSGGGNEQFF.

There are a few counts of this clonotype. The genes are TRBV29-1 and TRBJ2-3; D perhaps matches TRBD2 (6 bases). The CDR3 has 14 amino acids. V lost 3 bases and J 6 bases, leaving 16 bases between the germline ends. Germline V gene sequence: CDR1 SQVTM, CDR2 ANQGSEA. In nucleotides, the CDR3 is TGCAGCGTTGATGAACCCCGCCGGGGGGATACGCAGTATTTT. It codes for CSVDEPRRGDTQYF.

This clonotype was seen just once. The rearrangement links TRBV9 to TRBJ2-1; maybe TRBD1 (6 bases). Germline CDR1 is SGDLS and CDR2 is YYNGEE. V was cut by 3 bases and J by 5 bases, with 18 bases left in between. The CDR3 sequence is 16 residues long. The CDR3 DNA reads as TGTGCCAGCAGCGCAGCTTCGAGACAGGATAACAATGAGCAGTTCTTC. Amino acids: CASSAASRQDNNEQFF.

This clonotype was counted only a few times. The chain uses TRBV4-2 and TRBJ2-1, with TRBD2 identical over 14 bases. CDR1 LGHNA and CDR2 YNFKEQ come from the germline V gene. The CDR3 has 16 residues. With V trimmed by 2 bases and J by 7 bases, 4 bases remained unmatched. In DNA, the CDR3 is TGTGCCAGCAGCCAACCGGGACTAGCGGGGGAAAATGAGCAGTTCTTC. It translates to CASSQPGLAGENEQFF.

The V and J genes are TRBV5-1 and TRBJ2-1; no clear D gene. The J call may be in error: the DNA end matches TRBJ2-7 better. CDR3 size: 14 residues. Per germline, CDR1 SGHRS and CDR2 YFSETQ. The CDR3 DNA reads as TGCGCCAGCAGCGAGAGACCAATCCACAATGAGCAGTACTTC. Translation: CASSERPIHNEQYF.

This chain connects TRBV20-1 to TRBJ2-1, with D tentatively TRBD1 (5 bases). The CDR3 sequence is 11 residues long. Germline V gene lookup returns CDR1 DFQATT and CDR2 SNEGSKA (reference sequence). V dropped 3 bases and J dropped 11 bases, with 11 bases sitting between them. CDR3 sequence: CSARWGGKQFF. The CDR3 DNA follows: TGCAGTGCTAGGTGGGGCGGAAAGCAGTTCTTC.

In this sample, this clonotype turned up a few times. This chain uses TRBV6-5 with TRBJ2-2; D not resolved. The CDR3 totals 16 residues. Germline lookup yields CDR1 MNHEY and CDR2 SVGAGI. Trimming took 0 bases from V and 8 from J, leaving 16 bases between them. CDR3 sequence reads: CASSYSSDLVTGELFF. The CDR3 coding sequence is TGTGCCAGCAGTTACTCGTCCGACCTGGTGACTGGGGAGCTGTTTTTT.

With respect to this clonotype: This could be a read error, since a much larger clone is one nucleotide away. J is TRBJ2-1 and V is TRBV10-3; TRBD2 matches at 9 bases. V lost 11 bases and J lost 7; bases outside the gene matches: 12. Germline CDR1 and CDR2: ENHRY and SYGVKD. The CDR3 sequence is 14 residues long. The CDR3 nucleotides are TGTGCCGCCGGCGGGGGGGATTTGAGAAATGAGCAGTTCTTC. It yields the protein CAAGGGDLRNEQFF.

On this clonotype: This could be a read error, since a much larger clone is one nucleotide away. This chain links TRBV5-6 with TRBJ2-7; 9 bases match TRBD1. This CDR3 has 15 amino acids. Trimming at V came to 4 bases and at J to 7 bases, leaving 12 bases not matched to a gene. Germline V gene sequence: CDR1 SGHDT, CDR2 YYEEEE. The CDR3 is CASSSTGQGNNEQYF. The CDR3 DNA reads TGTGCCAGCAGCAGTACGGGACAGGGTAACAATGAGCAGTACTTC.

This clonotype was detected only a few times. The rearrangement joins TRBV2 to TRBJ2-3; 12 nucleotides match TRBD2. This CDR3 comprises 15 residues. Germline V gene lookup returns CDR1 SNHLY and CDR2 FYNNEI. J lost 1 base, V lost 6 bases, and 2 bases had no gene match. Here the CDR3 reads CASRRLAGGTDTQYF. In DNA form, the CDR3 reads TGTGCCAGCAGACGACTAGCGGGGGGCACAGATACGCAGTATTTT.

The rearrangement joins TRBV7-2 to TRBJ2-1, with a weak D call TRBD2 (7 bases). The CDR3 consists of 14 residues. The V gene lost 4 bases and the J gene lost 8 bases, with 15 bases spanning the gap. Germline lookup yields CDR1 SGHTA and CDR2 FQGNSA. The CDR3 coding sequence is TGTGCCAGCAGCTCCCGGCGGGGGCTAGATGAGCAGTTCTTC. Translating gives CASSSRRGLDEQFF.

Turning to this clonotype: A much larger clone lies one base from this, so it may be a read error. V usage is TRBV12-3 or TRBV12-4 and J usage is TRBJ2-7; no clear D gene. The CDR3 extends over 14 amino acids. Trimming shortened V by 4 bases and J by 4 bases, and 14 bases separated the two germline ends. The CDR3 protein is CASSSGRVWYEQYF. The CDR3 bases are TGTGCCAGCAGTTCGGGTAGGGTCTGGTACGAGCAGTACTTC.

This clonotype appeared many times. This sequence joins TRBV11-1 and TRBJ2-5; D not resolved. CDR3 length: 14 residues. Germline CDR1 is SGHAT and CDR2 is FQDESV (reference sequence). The germline V and J ends were trimmed by 6 bases and 5 bases, with 16 bases remaining between them. As DNA, the CDR3 is TGTGCCAGCAGTCGTCCGCCTGAGGACGAGACCCAGTACTTC. It encodes CASSRPPEDETQYF.

This clonotype was seen a handful of times. A much larger clone sits a single nucleotide away, making a read error possible. The chain combines TRBV12-5 with TRBJ1-4, with TRBD1 matching over 10 bases. CDR1 is LGHNT, CDR2 FRNRAP, per germline. CDR3 length: 18 residues. In DNA form, the CDR3 reads TGTGCTAGTGGTTTGGTGGGACAGGGGCCCCCAACTAATGAAAAACGGTTTTTT. Translating gives CASGLVGQGPPTNEKRFF.

Many counts were recorded for this clonotype. This chain connects TRBV12-3 or TRBV12-4 to TRBJ2-7; the match to TRBD1 covers 7 bases. This CDR3 has 12 amino acids. V dropped 6 bases and J dropped 11; count of bases not matched to a gene: 10. The DNA for the CDR3 is TGTGCCAGCAGCCCTCGACAGGGTAGGGAGTACTTC. Amino acids: CASSPRQGREYF.